This T cell receptor (beta chain) comes out of a study of vaccination and CD4 T cells after COVID-19. Study-level information: Convalescent persons amounted to six males plus four females, two of whom were Hispanic. Overall study findings and caveats: Median counts of SARS-CoV-2-reactive clonotypes increased from roughly 19 to 38; this difference was not significant.

Cultured CD4+ T-cell DNA underwent Oncomine TCR Beta short-read sequencing. TCRdb used MiXCR to reprocess the PCR reads, holding one entry per CDR3 protein. Among around 25,000 distinct CDR3 sequences listed, about two fifths were seen once. The time point: late sampling 161 to 241 days after vaccination in a few convalescent patients. Treatment indicated: 10-day PBMC culture with coronavirus spike peptide pools or control peptides (ViraFEST assay). Expansion of antigen-specific T cells with peptide pools by ViraFEST preceded sequencing of TCRs. With 1 base removed from V and 1 base from J, the gap between germline ends came to 4 bases. Looked up from germline, CDR1 is SGHVS and CDR2 is FQNEAQ. There are 13 residues in the CDR3. Turning to this clonotype: Antigen specificity is unknown.

The TCR comes from a human donor who had recovered from COVID-19. The sample here was CD4+ T cells from blood, cultured in vitro, taken about 7 months after SARS-CoV-2 vaccination. The chain has TRBV7-8 and TRBJ2-5; no firm D call. The CDR3 DNA reads TGTGCCAGCAGCTTAGACCGCCAAGAGACCCAGTACTTC. It encodes CASSLDRQETQYF.